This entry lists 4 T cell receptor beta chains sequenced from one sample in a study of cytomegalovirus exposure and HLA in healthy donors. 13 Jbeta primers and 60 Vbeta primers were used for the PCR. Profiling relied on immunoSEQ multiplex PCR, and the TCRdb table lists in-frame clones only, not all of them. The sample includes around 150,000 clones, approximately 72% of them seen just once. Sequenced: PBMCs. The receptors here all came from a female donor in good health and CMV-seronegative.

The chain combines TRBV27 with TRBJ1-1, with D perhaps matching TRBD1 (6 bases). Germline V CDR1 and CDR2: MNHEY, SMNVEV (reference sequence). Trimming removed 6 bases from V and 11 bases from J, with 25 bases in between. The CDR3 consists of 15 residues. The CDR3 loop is CASRSRPGEGGEAFF. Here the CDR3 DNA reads TGTGCCAGCAGGTCCCGTCCTGGGGAGGGGGGGGAGGCTTTCTTT.

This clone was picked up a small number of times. The DNA for the CDR3 is TGTGCCAGCAGCTGGACAGGGGCTCTAACGGGTGGCTACACCTTC. Protein sequence: CASSWTGALTGGYTF. The chain recombines TRBV5-4 with TRBJ1-2; 9 nucleotides agree with TRBD1. This CDR3 region has 15 residues. Germline trimming cut 3 bases from V and 7 bases from J; bases unmatched to any gene: 10. Germline loops: CDR1 SGHNT, CDR2 YYREEE (reference sequence).

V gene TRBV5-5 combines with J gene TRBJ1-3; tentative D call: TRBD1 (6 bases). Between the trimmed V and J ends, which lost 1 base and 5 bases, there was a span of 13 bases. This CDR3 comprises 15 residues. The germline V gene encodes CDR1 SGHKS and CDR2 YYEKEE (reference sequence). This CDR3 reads CASSLISGGRNTIYF. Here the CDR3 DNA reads TGTGCCAGCAGCTTGATCTCCGGGGGGCGAAACACCATATATTTT.

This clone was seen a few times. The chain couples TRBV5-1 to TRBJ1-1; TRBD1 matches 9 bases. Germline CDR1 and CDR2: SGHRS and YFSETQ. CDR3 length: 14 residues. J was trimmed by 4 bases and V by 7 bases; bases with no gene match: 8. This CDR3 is CASSRQGDGTEAFF. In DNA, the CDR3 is TGCGCCAGCTCCAGACAGGGGGACGGCACTGAAGCTTTCTTT.